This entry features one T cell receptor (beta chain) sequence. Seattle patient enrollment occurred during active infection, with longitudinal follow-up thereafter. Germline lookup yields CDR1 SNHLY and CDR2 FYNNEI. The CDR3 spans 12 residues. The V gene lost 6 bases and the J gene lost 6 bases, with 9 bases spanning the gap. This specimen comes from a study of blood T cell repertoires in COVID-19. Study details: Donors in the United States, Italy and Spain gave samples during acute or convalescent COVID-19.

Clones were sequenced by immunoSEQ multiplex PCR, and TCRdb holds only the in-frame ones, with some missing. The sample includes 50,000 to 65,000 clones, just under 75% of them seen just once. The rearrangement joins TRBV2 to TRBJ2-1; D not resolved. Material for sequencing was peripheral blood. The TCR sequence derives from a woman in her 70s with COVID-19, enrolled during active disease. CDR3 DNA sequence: TGTGCCAGCAGCGCTCTCGGCAATGAGCAGTTCTTC. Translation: CASSALGNEQFF.